These T cell receptor beta chains were read from a single sample in a study of CD8+ T cells in alopecia areata. Repertoires were generated with immunoSEQ multiplex PCR, while TCRdb's copy carries only in-frame clones and drops some. The table includes about 210,000 clones, 64% detected once. Sample: CD4+ T cells sorted from blood, taken at week 4, from a patient treated with tofacitinib. The receptors come from a human donor with alopecia areata. The CDR3 runs from the conserved cysteine through the conserved F or W. A D gene is named only where the DNA matches it firmly. Clone size is not always given. Where it is, it says once, few, many or a class for expanded clones.

size,D,length,V,J,CDR3,DNA
NA,NA,14,TRBV9,TRBJ2-7,CASSPTTPSYEQYF,TGTGCCAGCAGCCCTACTACGCCCTCCTACGAGCAGTACTTC
NA,NA,16,TRBV5-1,TRBJ2-1,CASSLDQGSPYNEQFF,TGCGCCAGCAGCTTGGACCAGGGGTCACCCTACAATGAGCAGTTCTTC
NA,NA,14,TRBV15,TRBJ2-5,CATSRGGQLETQYF,TGTGCCACCAGCAGGGGCGGACAGCTGGAGACCCAGTACTTC
few,NA,16,TRBV4-1,TRBJ2-1,CASSPELDLSYNEQFF,TGCGCCAGCAGCCCCGAGCTAGATCTTTCCTACAATGAGCAGTTCTTC
NA,NA,14,TRBV5-8,TRBJ2-5,CASSPDGIQETQYF,TGTGCCAGCAGCCCCGACGGAATCCAAGAGACCCAGTACTTC
NA,TRBD2,14,TRBV30,TRBJ2-3,CAWIERGTTDTQYF,TGTGCCTGGATAGAGCGGGGGACCACAGATACGCAGTATTTT
NA,NA,15,TRBV4-2,TRBJ2-7,CASSQERDSHYEQYF,TGTGCCAGCAGCCAGGAAAGGGACTCTCACTACGAGCAGTACTTC
few,NA,15,TRBV5-6,TRBJ2-6,CASSGGGPGANVLTF,TGTGCCAGCAGTGGCGGGGGCCCTGGGGCCAACGTCCTGACTTTC
once,NA,14,TRBV9,TRBJ1-4,CASSVGPEGEKLFF,TGTGCCAGCAGCGTGGGCCCAGAGGGCGAAAAACTGTTTTTT
NA,NA,15,TRBV27,TRBJ2-2,CASSRDLANTGELFF,TGTGCCAGCAGTCGGGACCTCGCGAACACCGGGGAGCTGTTTTTT
NA,NA,13,TRBV4-1,TRBJ1-4,CASSFVGADELFF,TGCGCCAGCAGCTTCGTCGGGGCGGACGAACTGTTTTTT
NA,NA,11,TRBV7-2,TRBJ2-3,CASSYSDTQYF,TGTGCCAGCAGCTACTCAGATACGCAGTATTTT
few,NA,12,TRBV5-6,TRBJ2-7,CASSRETYEQYF,TGTGCCAGCAGCCGCGAAACCTACGAGCAGTACTTC
once,TRBD2,16,TRBV9,TRBJ2-1,CASSSTSGGAYNEQFF,TGTGCCAGCAGCTCGACTAGCGGGGGGGCTTACAATGAGCAGTTCTTC
NA,NA,14,TRBV5-6,TRBJ1-4,CASSTRGLREKLFF,TGTGCCAGCAGCACCCGGGGCCTGCGCGAAAAACTGTTTTTT
NA,NA,8,TRBV20-1,TRBJ1-2,CSAGGYTF,TGCAGTGCTGGGGGCTACACCTTC
few,TRBD2,15,TRBV29-1,TRBJ2-5,CSVGTSGGWGETQYF,TGCAGCGTTGGGACTAGCGGGGGCTGGGGAGAGACCCAGTACTTC
NA,NA,13,TRBV29-1,TRBJ1-2,CSAPRDWGYGYTF,TGCAGCGCTCCCCGGGACTGGGGTTATGGCTACACCTTC
NA,NA,14,TRBV5-6,TRBJ1-1,CASSLGSVNTEAFF,TGTGCCAGCAGCCTCGGGTCAGTGAACACTGAAGCTTTCTTT
NA,TRBD2,16,TRBV5-1,TRBJ2-7,CASSLNGGGASYEQYF,TGCGCCAGCAGCTTGAATGGCGGGGGGGCTTCCTACGAGCAGTACTTC
NA,NA,13,TRBV29-1,TRBJ2-7,CSVAVGRLVEQYF,TGCAGCGTAGCAGTGGGTCGGCTGGTGGAGCAGTACTTC
few,NA,14,TRBV6-5,TRBJ1-4,CASTLTATNEKLFF,TGTGCCAGCACCTTGACAGCAACTAATGAAAAACTGTTTTTT
few,NA,14,TRBV5-6,TRBJ2-5,CASSFRGYQETQYF,TGTGCCAGCAGCTTCCGGGGGTACCAAGAGACCCAGTACTTC
once,NA,11,TRBV25-1,TRBJ1-2,CASSEWFGYTF,TGTGCCAGCAGTGAATGGTTTGGCTACACCTTC
NA,NA,10,TRBV20-1,TRBJ1-1,CSAQGAEAFF,TGCAGTGCCCAGGGTGCTGAAGCTTTCTTT
few,NA,14,TRBV18,TRBJ1-2,CASSPTRDSYGYTF,TGTGCCAGCTCACCAACCCGAGACAGCTATGGCTACACCTTC
NA,NA,15,TRBV9,TRBJ2-1,CASSVREVGNNEQFF,TGTGCCAGCAGCGTACGTGAGGTGGGGAACAATGAGCAGTTCTTC
few,NA,14,TRBV5-1,TRBJ2-7,CASRATVSSYEQYF,TGCGCCAGCAGAGCGACAGTTAGCTCCTACGAGCAGTACTTC
NA,TRBD1,14,TRBV30,TRBJ1-2,CAWIRVEGANGYTF,TGTGCCTGGATCCGGGTAGAGGGGGCGAATGGCTACACCTTC
few,NA,18,TRBV23-1,TRBJ1-1,CASSLGYAGTKPNTEAFF,TGCGCCAGCAGTCTTGGGTATGCAGGGACAAAGCCGAACACTGAAGCTTTCTTT
NA,TRBD1,14,TRBV6-1,TRBJ1-1,CASSRDRGDTEAFF,TGTGCCAGCAGCCGGGACAGGGGGGACACTGAAGCTTTCTTT
few,TRBD2,14,TRBV30,TRBJ2-1,CAWIRGGSYNEQFF,TGTGCCTGGATCCGCGGGGGCTCCTACAATGAGCAGTTCTTC
NA,NA,13,TRBV5-1,TRBJ1-1,CASQERDGAEAFF,TGCGCCAGCCAAGAGAGAGACGGGGCCGAAGCTTTCTTT
NA,TRBD1,17,TRBV7-6,TRBJ1-6,CASSLAQPGQGYSPLHF,TGTGCCAGCAGCTTAGCTCAACCGGGACAGGGGTATTCACCCCTCCACTTT
NA,NA,12,TRBV29-1,TRBJ2-5,CSVDIGTETQYF,TGCAGCGTTGACATAGGTACAGAGACCCAGTACTTC
NA,NA,12,TRBV2,TRBJ1-5,CASSPHNQPQHF,TGTGCCAGCAGCCCACACAATCAGCCCCAGCATTTT
NA,NA,14,TRBV30,TRBJ1-6,CAWTTGASNSPLHF,TGTGCCTGGACTACGGGGGCGAGCAATTCACCCCTCCACTTT
NA,TRBD1,15,TRBV6-5,TRBJ1-2,CASSYSRGQFYGYTF,TGTGCCAGCAGTTACTCGCGGGGACAGTTCTATGGCTACACCTTC
NA,NA,14,TRBV7-9,TRBJ1-4,CASSVDSWNEKLFF,TGTGCCAGCAGCGTGGACAGTTGGAATGAAAAACTGTTTTTT
NA,NA,14,TRBV29-1,TRBJ2-1,CSVRTGRSYNEQFF,TGCAGCGTTCGTACAGGTCGTTCCTACAATGAGCAGTTCTTC
few,NA,12,TRBV6-1,TRBJ1-2,CASSELRDGYTF,TGTGCCAGCAGTGAGCTGAGGGATGGCTACACCTTC